The clone carrying this TCR beta chain appeared many times. The data originate from a study of T cells in Graves' hyperthyroidism and ophthalmopathy. RNA transcripts provided the source from which TCR beta CDR3 regions were amplified. Researchers ran a first-round RT-PCR on the TCR CDR3 using the HTBI primer set. One entry per CDR3 protein, called by TCRdb with MiXCR from the multiplex PCR reads. Of a few hundred thousand distinct CDR3 sequences listed, around 42% are singletons. CDR3 length: 15 residues. Germline CDR1 SNHLY, CDR2 FYNNEI. V was pared by 6 bases and J by 5 bases, with 19 bases between. This chain links TRBV2 with TRBJ1-1; D unclear. The sequence came from a woman under 30 with Graves' hyperthyroidism. The sample taken for sequencing was peripheral blood or thyroid tissue (not recorded which). The CDR3 coding sequence is TGTGCCAGCAGGCCTCTGCTCGGGAGTGGGACTGAAGCTTTCTTT. Protein: CASRPLLGSGTEAFF. The full variable domain, its missing parts supplied by reference TRBV2 and TRBJ1-1, is EPEVTQTPSHQVTQMGQEVILRCVPISNHLYFYWYRQILGQKVEFLVSFYNNEISEKSEIFDDQFSVERPDGSNFTLKIRSTKLEDSAMYFCASRPLLGSGTEAFFGQGTRLTVV.